A selection of T cell receptor beta chains follows, all from one sample in a study of tumor-infiltrating lymphocytes in localized non-small cell lung cancer. The protocol was immunoSEQ multiplex PCR, while the TCRdb copy is restricted to in-frame clones and leaves out a portion. The table has about 15,000 clones, 70% to 90% seen once. The material sequenced was uninvolved lung tissue not adjacent to the tumor. Every receptor here comes from a human donor with non-small cell lung cancer. Each CDR3 is given without its conserved first and last residue. The order of the fields is CDR3 protein, J gene, V gene.

CDR3 protein: ASSRLWTNTGELF
J gene: TRBJ2-2
V gene: TRBV2

CDR3 protein: ASSEAPLGKRERYEQY
J gene: TRBJ2-7
V gene: TRBV2

CDR3 protein: ASSLSIGAGDNEQF
J gene: TRBJ2-1
V gene: TRBV27

CDR3 protein: ASSEVLAGGEKLF
J gene: TRBJ1-4
V gene: TRBV6-1

CDR3 protein: ASSSRNSGELF
J gene: TRBJ2-2
V gene: TRBV21-1

CDR3 protein: ASSETGYGYT
J gene: TRBJ1-2
V gene: TRBV7-3

CDR3 protein: ASSRQARTDTQY
J gene: TRBJ2-3
V gene: TRBV2

CDR3 protein: ASSLTTYGYT
J gene: TRBJ1-2
V gene: TRBV7-2

CDR3 protein: ASSHSDWTEAF
J gene: TRBJ1-1
V gene: TRBV28

CDR3 protein: ASSQEPTGEATEAF
J gene: TRBJ1-1
V gene: TRBV5-1

CDR3 protein: ASSLTGVGAGNTIY
J gene: TRBJ1-3
V gene: TRBV5-1

CDR3 protein: ASSGTGEQPQH
J gene: TRBJ1-5
V gene: TRBV19

CDR3 protein: ASSGDRINYEQY
J gene: TRBJ2-7
V gene: TRBV6-1

CDR3 protein: ASSQDQSFSGNTIY
J gene: TRBJ1-3
V gene: TRBV4-2

CDR3 protein: ASSQDGQNSGNTIY
J gene: TRBJ1-3
V gene: TRBV4-2

CDR3 protein: ASSEEKGSRVQH
J gene: TRBJ1-5
V gene: TRBV2